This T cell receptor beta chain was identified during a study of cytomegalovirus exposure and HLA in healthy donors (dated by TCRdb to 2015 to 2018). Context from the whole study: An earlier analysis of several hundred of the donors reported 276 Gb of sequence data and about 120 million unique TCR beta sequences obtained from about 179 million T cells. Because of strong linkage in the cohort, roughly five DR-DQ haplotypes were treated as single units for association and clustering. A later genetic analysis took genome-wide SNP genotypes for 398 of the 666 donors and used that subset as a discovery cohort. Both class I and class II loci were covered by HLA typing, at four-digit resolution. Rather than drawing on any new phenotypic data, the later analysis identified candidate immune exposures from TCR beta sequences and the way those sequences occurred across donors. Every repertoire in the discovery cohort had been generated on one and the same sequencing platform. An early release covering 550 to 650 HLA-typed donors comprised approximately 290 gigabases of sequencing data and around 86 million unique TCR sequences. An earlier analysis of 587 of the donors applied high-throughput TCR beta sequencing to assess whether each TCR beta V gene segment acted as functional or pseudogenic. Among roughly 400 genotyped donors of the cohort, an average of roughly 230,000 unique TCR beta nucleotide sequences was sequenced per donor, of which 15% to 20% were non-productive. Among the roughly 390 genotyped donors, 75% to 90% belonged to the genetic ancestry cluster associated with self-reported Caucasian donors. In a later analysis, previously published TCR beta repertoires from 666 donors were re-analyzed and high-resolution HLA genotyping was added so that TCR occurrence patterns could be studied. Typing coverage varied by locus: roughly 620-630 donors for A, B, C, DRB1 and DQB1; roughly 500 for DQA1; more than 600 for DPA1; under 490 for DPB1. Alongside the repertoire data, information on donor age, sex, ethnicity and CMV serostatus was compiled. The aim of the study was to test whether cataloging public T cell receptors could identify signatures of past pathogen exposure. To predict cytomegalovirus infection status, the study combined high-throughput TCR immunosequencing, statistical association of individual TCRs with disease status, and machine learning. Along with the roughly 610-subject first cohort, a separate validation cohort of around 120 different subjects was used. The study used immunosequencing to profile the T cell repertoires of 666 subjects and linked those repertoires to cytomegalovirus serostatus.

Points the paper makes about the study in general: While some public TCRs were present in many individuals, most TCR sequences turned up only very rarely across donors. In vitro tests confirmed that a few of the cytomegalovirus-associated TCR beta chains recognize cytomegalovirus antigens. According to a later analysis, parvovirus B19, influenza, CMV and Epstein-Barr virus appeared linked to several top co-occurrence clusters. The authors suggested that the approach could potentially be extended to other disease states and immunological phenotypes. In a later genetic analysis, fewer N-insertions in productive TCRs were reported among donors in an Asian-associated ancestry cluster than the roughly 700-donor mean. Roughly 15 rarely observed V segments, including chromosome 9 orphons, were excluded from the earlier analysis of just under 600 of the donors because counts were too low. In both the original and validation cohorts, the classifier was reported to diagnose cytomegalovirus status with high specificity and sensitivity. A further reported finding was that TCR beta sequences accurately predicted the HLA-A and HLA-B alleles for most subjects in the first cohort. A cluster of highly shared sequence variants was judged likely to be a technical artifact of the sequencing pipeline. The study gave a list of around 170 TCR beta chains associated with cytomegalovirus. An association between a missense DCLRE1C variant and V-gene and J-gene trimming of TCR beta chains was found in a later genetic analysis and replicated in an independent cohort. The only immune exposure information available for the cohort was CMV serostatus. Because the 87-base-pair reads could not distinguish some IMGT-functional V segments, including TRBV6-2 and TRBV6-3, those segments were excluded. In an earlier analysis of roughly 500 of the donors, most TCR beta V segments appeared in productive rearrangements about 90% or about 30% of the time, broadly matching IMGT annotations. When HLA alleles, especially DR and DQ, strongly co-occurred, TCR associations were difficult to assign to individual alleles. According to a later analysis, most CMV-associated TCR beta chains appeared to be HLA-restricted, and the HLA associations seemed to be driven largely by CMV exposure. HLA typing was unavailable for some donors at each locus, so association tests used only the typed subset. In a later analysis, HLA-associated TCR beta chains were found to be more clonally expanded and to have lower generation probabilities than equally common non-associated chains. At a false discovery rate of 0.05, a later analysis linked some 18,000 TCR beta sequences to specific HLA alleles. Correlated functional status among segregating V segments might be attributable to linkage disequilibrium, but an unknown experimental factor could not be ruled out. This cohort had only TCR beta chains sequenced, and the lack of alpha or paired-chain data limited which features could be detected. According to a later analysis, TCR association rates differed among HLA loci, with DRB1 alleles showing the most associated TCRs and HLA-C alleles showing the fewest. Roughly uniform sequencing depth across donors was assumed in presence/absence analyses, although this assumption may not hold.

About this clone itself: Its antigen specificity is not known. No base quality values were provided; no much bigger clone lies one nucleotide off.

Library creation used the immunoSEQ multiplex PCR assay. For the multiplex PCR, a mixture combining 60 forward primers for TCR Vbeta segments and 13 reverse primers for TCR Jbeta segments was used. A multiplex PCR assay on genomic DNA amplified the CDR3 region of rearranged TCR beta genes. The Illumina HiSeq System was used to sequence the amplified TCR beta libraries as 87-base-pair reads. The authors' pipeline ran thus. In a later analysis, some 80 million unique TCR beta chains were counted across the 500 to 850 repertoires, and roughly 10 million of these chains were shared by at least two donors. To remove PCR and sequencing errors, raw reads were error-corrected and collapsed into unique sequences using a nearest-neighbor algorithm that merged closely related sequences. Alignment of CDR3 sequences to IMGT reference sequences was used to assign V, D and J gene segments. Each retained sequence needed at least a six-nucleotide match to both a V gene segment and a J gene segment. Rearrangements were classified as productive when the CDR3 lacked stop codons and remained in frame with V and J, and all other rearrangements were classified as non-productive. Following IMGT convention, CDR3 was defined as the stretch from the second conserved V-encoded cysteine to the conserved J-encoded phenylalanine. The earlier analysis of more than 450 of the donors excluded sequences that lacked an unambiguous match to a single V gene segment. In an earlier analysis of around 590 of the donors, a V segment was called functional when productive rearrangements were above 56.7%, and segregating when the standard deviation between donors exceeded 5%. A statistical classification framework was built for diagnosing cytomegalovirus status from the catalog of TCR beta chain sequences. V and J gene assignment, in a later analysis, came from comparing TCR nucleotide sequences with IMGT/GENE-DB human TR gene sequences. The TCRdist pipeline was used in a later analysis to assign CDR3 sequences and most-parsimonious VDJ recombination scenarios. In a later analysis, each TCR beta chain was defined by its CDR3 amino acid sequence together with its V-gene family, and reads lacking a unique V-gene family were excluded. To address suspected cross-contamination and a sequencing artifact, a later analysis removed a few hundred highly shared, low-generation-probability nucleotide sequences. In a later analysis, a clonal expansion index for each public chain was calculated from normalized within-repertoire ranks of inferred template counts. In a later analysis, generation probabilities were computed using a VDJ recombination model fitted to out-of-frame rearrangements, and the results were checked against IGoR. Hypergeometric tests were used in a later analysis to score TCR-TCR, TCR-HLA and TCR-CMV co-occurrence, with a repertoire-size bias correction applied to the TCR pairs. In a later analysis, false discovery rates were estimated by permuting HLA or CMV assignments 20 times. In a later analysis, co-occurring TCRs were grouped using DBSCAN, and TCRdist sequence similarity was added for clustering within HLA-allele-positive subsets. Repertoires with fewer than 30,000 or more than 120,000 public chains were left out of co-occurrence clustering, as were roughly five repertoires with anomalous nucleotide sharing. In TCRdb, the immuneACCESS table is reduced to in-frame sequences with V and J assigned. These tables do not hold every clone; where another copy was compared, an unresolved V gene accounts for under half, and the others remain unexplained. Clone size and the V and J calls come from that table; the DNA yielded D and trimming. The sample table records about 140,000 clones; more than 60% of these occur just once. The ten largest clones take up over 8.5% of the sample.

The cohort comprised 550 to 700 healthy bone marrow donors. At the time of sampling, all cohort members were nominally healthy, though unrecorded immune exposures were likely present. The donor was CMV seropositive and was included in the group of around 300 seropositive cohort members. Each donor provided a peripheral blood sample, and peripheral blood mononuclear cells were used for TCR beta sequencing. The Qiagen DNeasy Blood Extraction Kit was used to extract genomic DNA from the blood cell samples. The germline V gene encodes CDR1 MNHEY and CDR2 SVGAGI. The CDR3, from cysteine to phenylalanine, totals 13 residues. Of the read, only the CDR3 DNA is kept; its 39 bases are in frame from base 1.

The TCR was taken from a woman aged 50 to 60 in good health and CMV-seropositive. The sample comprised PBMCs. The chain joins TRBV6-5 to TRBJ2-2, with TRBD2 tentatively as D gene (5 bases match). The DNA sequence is TGTGCGTCCTACCGGGAAAACACCGGGGAGCTGTTTTTT. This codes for CASYRENTGELFF.